A single sample is the source of the 9 T cell receptor beta chains below, sequenced in a study of T cells in Graves' hyperthyroidism and ophthalmopathy. TCR beta CDR3 regions were amplified from RNA. First-round RT-PCR targeting the TCR CDR3 was performed with the HTBI primer set. TCRdb fed the multiplex PCR reads into MiXCR, producing one record per CDR3 protein. In the table there are a few hundred thousand distinct CDR3 sequences, around 14% of which are singletons. Sequenced: blood. All receptors come from a woman in her twenties or thirties with Graves' hyperthyroidism.

The rearrangement links TRBV4-1 to TRBJ1-1; a weak D match, TRBD1 (5 bases). Germline CDR1 MGHRA, CDR2 YSYEKL. This CDR3 is built from 14 residues. Deletions cut 2 bases from V and 2 bases from J, with 9 bases between. For the CDR3, the DNA is TGCGCCAGCAGCCAAACCACAGGAAACACTGAAGCTTTCTTT. Its translation: CASSQTTGNTEAFF.

The chain combines TRBV19 with TRBJ2-2; 7 bases fit TRBD2. This CDR3 has 13 residues. From germline, CDR1 is LNHDA and CDR2 SQIVND (reference sequence). J was trimmed by 5 bases and V by 7 bases; bases with no gene match: 4. CDR3 region: CASNWEGTGELFF. The CDR3 nucleotides are TGTGCCAGTAATTGGGAGGGAACCGGGGAGCTGTTTTTT.

This clonotype showed up many times. The V and J genes are TRBV7-3 and TRBJ2-3; weak D call: TRBD1 (5 bases). The ends were cut back, 5 bases at V and 2 bases at J, with 11 bases in the middle. This CDR3 contains 14 residues. Germline values: CDR1 SGHTA, CDR2 FQGTGA. The CDR3 loop is CASSPGPNTDTQYF. The CDR3 bases are TGTGCCAGCAGCCCAGGGCCAAACACAGATACGCAGTATTTT.

This clonotype was observed at least ten times. The chain employs TRBV7-2 and TRBJ2-3, with TRBD2 matching 10 bases. V was clipped by 3 bases and J by 0 bases; unmatched bases: 3. Germline CDR1 and CDR2: SGHTA and FQGNSA. This CDR3 spans 16 amino acids. CDR3: CASSFTSGTSTDTQYF. CDR3 nucleotide sequence: TGTGCCAGCAGCTTTACTAGCGGGACTAGCACAGATACGCAGTATTTT.

The chain joins TRBV30 to TRBJ2-7; perhaps TRBD1 as D (6 bases). The CDR3 is made up of 14 amino acids. CDR1 GTSNPN and CDR2 SVGIG come from the germline V gene (reference sequence). V was trimmed by 3 bases and J by 2 bases, leaving 14 bases between them. The CDR3 DNA sequence: TGTGCCTGGAGCCCTGGAACAGGGCCCTACGAGCAGTACTTC. Its translation is CAWSPGTGPYEQYF.

The J gene is TRBJ1-4, the V gene TRBV9; no reliable D call. Deletions cut 3 bases from V and 4 bases from J, with 10 bases between. The CDR3 totals 14 residues. Per the germline V gene, CDR1 is SGDLS and CDR2 is YYNGEE. The CDR3 sequence is CASSARRDNEKLFF. CDR3 nucleotides: TGTGCCAGCAGCGCGCGCCGGGATAATGAAAAACTGTTTTTT.

The table lists this clonotype with many counts. The CDR3 protein is CASSLDRGTAYNEQFF. In DNA, the CDR3 is TGCGCCAGCAGCTTGGACAGGGGCACTGCCTACAATGAGCAGTTCTTC. This rearrangement joins TRBV5-1 to TRBJ2-1; TRBD1 agrees at 7 bases. Germline values: CDR1 SGHRS, CDR2 YFSETQ. V was clipped by 0 bases and J by 2 bases; unmatched bases: 5. There are 16 residues in the CDR3.

The V and J genes are TRBV28 and TRBJ2-3, with unresolved D. Trimming stripped 2 bases from V and 1 base from J, with 7 bases between. The V gene's germline CDR1 is MDHEN and CDR2 SYDVKM. The CDR3 has 14 residues. The CDR3 nucleotides read TGTGCCAGCAGTTTACGGTATCGCACAGATACGCAGTATTTT. Translating gives CASSLRYRTDTQYF.

The chain carries TRBV13 and TRBJ2-2; TRBD1 is a possible D gene (6 bases). Germline CDR1 and CDR2: PRHDT and FYEKMQ (reference sequence). The CDR3 contains 16 residues. V was pared by 3 bases and J by 1 base, with 12 bases between. CDR3 loop: CASSFGGSRNTGELFF. The CDR3 DNA follows: TGTGCCAGCAGCTTTGGGGGCTCCCGGAACACCGGGGAGCTGTTTTTT. Based on the CDR3 plus reference TRBV13 and TRBJ2-2, the full variable domain is AAGVIQSPRHLIKEKRETATLKCYPIPRHDTVYWYQQGPGQDPQFLISFYEKMQSDKGSIPDRFSAQQFSDYHSELNMSSLELGDSALYFCASSFGGSRNTGELFFGEGSRLTVL.